This T cell receptor (beta chain) came from a study of T cell responses to AZD1222 COVID-19 vaccine. In regard to this clone: Its antigen is undetermined.

Study outcomes and limitations: Targeting of unmutated variant regions was reportedly seen in nearly half of spike-specific TCRs.

The CDR3 extends over 15 amino acids. V was trimmed by 4 bases and J by 4 bases, leaving 15 bases between them. CDR1 and CDR2 from the germline V gene are LGHDT and YNNKEL (reference sequence). The repertoire was sequenced with immunoSEQ multiplex PCR; TCRdb's copy has only in-frame clones and lacks some. The sample includes 80,000 to 90,000 clones, about nine tenths of them seen just once. The TCR comes from an adult who received the AZD1222 COVID-19 vaccine. The specimen was peripheral blood, collected 28 days after the second AZD1222 dose. The chain combines TRBV3-1 (or the pseudogene TRBV3-2) with TRBJ2-3; tentatively, D is TRBD1 or TRBD2 (6 bases each). DNA for the CDR3: TGTGCCAGCAGCCGCCGAGGGGGAGGTGCAGATACGCAGTATTTT. Protein product: CASSRRGGGADTQYF.